This paragraph reports one T cell receptor (beta chain). Its antigen is still unknown. This entry comes from a study of cytomegalovirus exposure and HLA in healthy donors. This CDR3 is built from 12 residues. V was cut by 11 bases and J by 2 bases, with 13 bases left in between. Germline V CDR1 and CDR2: MNHEY, SVGAGI. PCR used 60 Vbeta primers and 13 Jbeta primers. Measured with immunoSEQ multiplex PCR; TCRdb has only the in-frame clones, and not every one. The profile shows fewer than 120,000 clones, over 60% of them singletons. Overall study findings and caveats: The Asian-associated ancestry cluster reportedly had fewer N-insertions than the approximately 700-donor mean in a later analysis.

This receptor was identified in a woman aged 55 to 70 in good health and CMV-seropositive. The chain has TRBV6-5 and TRBJ2-7; no firm D call. The sequenced material came from PBMCs. The CDR3 bases are TGTGCCGTCGGCAGGCTAACCTACGAGCAGTACTTC. It specifies CAVGRLTYEQYF.